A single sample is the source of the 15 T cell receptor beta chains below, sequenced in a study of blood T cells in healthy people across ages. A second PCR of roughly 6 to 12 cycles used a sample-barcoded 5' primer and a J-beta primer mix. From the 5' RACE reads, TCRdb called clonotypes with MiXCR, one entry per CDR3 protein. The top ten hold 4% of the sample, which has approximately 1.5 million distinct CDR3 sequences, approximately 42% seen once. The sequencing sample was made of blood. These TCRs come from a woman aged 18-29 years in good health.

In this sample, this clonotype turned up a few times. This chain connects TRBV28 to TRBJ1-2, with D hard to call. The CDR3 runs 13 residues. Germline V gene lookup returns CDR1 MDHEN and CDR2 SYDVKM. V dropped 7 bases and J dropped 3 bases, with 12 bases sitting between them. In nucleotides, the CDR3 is TGTGCCAGCACTTATCGACGGTACTATGGCTACACCTTC. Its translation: CASTYRRYYGYTF.

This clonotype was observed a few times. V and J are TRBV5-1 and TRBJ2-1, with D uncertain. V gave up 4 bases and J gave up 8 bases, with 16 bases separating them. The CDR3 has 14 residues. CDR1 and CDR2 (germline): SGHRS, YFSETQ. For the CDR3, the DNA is TGCGCCAGCAGCCTGGTAGACCAGGCGTATGAGCAGTTCTTC. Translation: CASSLVDQAYEQFF.

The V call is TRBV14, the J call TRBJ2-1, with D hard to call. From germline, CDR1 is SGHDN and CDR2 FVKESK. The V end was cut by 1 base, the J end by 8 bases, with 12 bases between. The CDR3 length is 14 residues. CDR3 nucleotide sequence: TGTGCCAGCAGCCAAGTGCCCTGGGGTCATGAGCAGTTCTTC. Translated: CASSQVPWGHEQFF.

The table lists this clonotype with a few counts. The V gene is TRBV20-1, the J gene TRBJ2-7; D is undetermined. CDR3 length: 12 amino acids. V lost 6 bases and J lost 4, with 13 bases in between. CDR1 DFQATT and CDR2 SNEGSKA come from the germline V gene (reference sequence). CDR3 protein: CSAPRPYYEQYF. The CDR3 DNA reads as TGCAGTGCACCTAGGCCCTATTACGAGCAGTACTTC.

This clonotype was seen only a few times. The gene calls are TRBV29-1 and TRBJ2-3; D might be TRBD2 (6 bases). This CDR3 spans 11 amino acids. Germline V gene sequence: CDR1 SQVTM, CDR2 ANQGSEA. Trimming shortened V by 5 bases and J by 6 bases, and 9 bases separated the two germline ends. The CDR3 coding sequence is TGCAGCGTTCCTAGCGAGGATACGCAGTATTTT. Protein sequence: CSVPSEDTQYF.

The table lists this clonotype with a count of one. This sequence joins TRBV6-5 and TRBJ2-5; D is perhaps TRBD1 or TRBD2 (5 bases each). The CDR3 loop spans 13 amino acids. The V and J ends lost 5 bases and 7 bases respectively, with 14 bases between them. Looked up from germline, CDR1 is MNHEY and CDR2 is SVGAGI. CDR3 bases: TGTGCCAGCAGTGAGGGGTCGCCGGGGACCCAGTACTTC. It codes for CASSEGSPGTQYF.

The CDR3 here is CSVRREGNYGYTF. CDR3 nucleotides: TGCAGCGTCCGCCGGGAGGGGAACTATGGCTACACCTTC. The chain links TRBV29-1 to TRBJ1-2; D is possibly TRBD1 (5 bases). The CDR3 loop spans 13 amino acids. CDR1 is SQVTM and CDR2 is ANQGSEA in the germline V gene. V shed 6 bases and J shed 2 bases, with 13 bases lying between them. Full variable domain (rest looked up from reference TRBV29-1 and TRBJ1-2): SAVISQKPSRDICQRGTSLTIQCQVDSQVTMMFWYRQQPGQSLTLIATANQGSEATYESGFVIDKFPISRPNLTFSTLTVSNMSPEDSSIYLCSVRREGNYGYTFGSGTRLTVV.

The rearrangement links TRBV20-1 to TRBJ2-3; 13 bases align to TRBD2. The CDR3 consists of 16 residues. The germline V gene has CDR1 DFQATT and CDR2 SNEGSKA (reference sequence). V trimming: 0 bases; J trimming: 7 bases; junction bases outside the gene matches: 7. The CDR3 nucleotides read TGCAGTGCTAGAGACCGGACTAGCGGGAGAGTTAATACGCAGTATTTT. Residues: CSARDRTSGRVNTQYF.

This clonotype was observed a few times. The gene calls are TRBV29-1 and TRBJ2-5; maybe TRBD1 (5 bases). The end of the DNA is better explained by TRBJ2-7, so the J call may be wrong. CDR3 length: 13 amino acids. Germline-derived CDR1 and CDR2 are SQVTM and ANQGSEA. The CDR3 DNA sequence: TGCAGCGTTGAAGAAGGGGCTGCCTACGAGCAGTACTTC. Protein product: CSVEEGAAYEQYF.

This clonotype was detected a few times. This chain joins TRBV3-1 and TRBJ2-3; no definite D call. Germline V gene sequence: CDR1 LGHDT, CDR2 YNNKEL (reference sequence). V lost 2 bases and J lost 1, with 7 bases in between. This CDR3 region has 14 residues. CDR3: CASSQPQGTDTQYF. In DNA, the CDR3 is TGTGCCAGCAGCCAACCCCAGGGCACAGATACGCAGTATTTT.

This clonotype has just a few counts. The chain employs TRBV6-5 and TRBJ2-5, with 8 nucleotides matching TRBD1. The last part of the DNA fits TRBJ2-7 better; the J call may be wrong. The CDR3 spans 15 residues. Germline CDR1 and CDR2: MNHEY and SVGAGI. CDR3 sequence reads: CASRPDRAWGYEQYF. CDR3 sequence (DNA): TGTGCCAGCAGACCGGACAGGGCTTGGGGTTACGAGCAGTACTTC.

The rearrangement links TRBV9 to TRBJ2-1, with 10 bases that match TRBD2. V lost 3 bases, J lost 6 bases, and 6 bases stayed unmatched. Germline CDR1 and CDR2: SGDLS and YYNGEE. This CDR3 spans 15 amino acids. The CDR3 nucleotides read TGTGCCAGCAGCGCGAGCGGGAGGGTGATCAATGAGCAGTTCTTC. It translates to CASSASGRVINEQFF. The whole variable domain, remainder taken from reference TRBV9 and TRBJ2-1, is DSGVTQTPKHLITATGQRVTLRCSPRSGDLSVYWYQQSLDQGLQFLIQYYNGEERAKGNILERFSAQQFPDLHSELNLSSLELGDSALYFCASSASGRVINEQFFGPGTRLTVL.

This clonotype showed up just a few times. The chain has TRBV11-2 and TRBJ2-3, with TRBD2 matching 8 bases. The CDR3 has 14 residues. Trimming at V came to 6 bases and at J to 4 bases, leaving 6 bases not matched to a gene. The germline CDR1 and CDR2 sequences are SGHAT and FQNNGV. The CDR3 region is CASRHEGLADTQYF. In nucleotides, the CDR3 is TGTGCCAGCAGGCATGAGGGACTAGCAGATACGCAGTATTTT.

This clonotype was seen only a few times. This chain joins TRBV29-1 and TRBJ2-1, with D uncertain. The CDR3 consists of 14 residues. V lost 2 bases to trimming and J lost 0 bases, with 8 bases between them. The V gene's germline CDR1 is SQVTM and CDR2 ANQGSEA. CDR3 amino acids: CSVETGRSYNEQFF. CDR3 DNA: TGCAGCGTTGAAACGGGTCGCTCCTACAATGAGCAGTTCTTC.

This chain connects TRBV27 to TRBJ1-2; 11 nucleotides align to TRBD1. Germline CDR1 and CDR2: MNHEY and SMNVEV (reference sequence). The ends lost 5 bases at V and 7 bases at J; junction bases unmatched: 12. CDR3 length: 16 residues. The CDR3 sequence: CASSRTGGLLSAGYTF. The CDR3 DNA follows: TGTGCCAGCAGTCGGACAGGGGGCCTACTTTCGGCTGGCTACACCTTC.